This T cell receptor beta chain is from a study of blood T cell repertoires in COVID-19. As for the study in general: From the United States, Italy and Spain came samples of acute and convalescent COVID-19. T cells, B-cell-depleted T cells, or PBMCs supplied cDNA or gDNA.

How the authors handled the data: Amplification with reference gene primers provided the estimates of nucleated cell counts. Libraries were prepared by immunoSEQ multiplex PCR; TCRdb keeps only in-frame clonotypes and omits some of them. That table supplies the V and J calls and clone size; D and trimming were determined from the DNA. This sample has about 140,000 clones; around 87% occur once, and the top ten carry roughly 35%. Germline V CDR1 and CDR2: MNHEY, SVGAGI. This CDR3 comprises 14 residues. V lost 7 bases to trimming and J lost 0 bases; unmatched junction nucleotides: 6. This clonotype was sampled from a middle-aged man who had recovered from COVID-19. The V call is TRBV6-5, the J call TRBJ2-7; 7 bases align to TRBD1. The specimen was peripheral blood. For the CDR3, the DNA is TGTGCCAGCATGACGGACAGGTCCTCCTACGAGCAGTACTTC. Translating it yields CASMTDRSSYEQYF.